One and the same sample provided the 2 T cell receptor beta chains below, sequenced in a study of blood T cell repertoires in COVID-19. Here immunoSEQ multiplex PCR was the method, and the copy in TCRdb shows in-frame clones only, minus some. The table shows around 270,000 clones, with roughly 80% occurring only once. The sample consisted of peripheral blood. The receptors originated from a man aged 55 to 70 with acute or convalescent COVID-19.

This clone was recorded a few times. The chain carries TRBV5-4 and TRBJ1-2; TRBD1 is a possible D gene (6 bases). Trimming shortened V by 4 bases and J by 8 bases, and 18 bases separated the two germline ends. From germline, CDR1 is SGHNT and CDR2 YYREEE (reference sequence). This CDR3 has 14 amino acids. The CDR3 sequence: CASSIAGAGYGYTF. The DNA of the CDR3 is TGTGCCAGCAGCATCGCAGGGGCGGGTTACGGCTACACCTTC.

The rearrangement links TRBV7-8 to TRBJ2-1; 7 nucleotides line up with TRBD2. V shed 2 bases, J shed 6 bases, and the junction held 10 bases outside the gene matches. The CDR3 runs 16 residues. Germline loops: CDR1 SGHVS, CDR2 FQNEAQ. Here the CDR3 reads CASSLIRAGFFNEQFF. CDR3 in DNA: TGTGCCAGCAGCTTAATTAGAGCGGGATTTTTCAATGAGCAGTTCTTC.